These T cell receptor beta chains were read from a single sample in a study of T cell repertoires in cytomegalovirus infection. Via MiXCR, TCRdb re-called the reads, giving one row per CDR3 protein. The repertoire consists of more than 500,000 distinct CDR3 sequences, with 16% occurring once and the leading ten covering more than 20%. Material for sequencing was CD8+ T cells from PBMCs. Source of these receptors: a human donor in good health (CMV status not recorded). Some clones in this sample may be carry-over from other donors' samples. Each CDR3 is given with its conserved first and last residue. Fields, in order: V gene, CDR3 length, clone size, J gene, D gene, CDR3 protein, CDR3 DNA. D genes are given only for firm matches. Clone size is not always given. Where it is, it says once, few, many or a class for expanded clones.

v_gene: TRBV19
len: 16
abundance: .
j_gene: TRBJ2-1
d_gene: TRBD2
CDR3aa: CASTLSGASGYNVQFF
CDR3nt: TGTGCCAGTACCCTAAGTGGGGCTAGCGGGTACAATGTGCAGTTCTTC

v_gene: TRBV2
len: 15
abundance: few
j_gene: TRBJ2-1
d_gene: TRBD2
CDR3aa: CASKILAGDDNEQFF
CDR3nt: TGTGCCAGCAAGATACTAGCGGGGGATGACAATGAGCAGTTCTTC

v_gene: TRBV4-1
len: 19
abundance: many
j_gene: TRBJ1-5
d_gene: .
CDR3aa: CASSQDALGRGIGNQPQHF
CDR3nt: TGCGCCAGCAGCCAAGATGCCCTTGGCAGGGGTATTGGCAATCAGCCCCAGCATTTT

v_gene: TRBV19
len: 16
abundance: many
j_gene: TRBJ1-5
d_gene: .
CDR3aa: CASRASVRTRNQPQHF
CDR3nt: TGTGCCAGTAGAGCCAGCGTACGGACTCGCAATCAGCCCCAGCATTTT

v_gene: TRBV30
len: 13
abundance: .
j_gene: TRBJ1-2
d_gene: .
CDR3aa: CAWSVAGNYGYTF
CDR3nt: TGTGCCTGGAGTGTAGCAGGGAACTATGGCTACACCTTC

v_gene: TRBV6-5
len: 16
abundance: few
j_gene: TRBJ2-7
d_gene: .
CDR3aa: CASSQGLSLRGYEQYF
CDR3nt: TGTGCCAGCAGTCAGGGATTGAGTCTTAGGGGCTACGAGCAGTACTTC

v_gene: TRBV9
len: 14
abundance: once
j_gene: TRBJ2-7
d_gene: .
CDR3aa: CASSDGTYSYEQYF
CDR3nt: TGTGCCAGCAGTGACGGGACATACTCCTACGAGCAGTACTTC

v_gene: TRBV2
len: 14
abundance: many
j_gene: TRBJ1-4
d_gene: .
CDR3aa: CASSVPTGEEKLFF
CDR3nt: TGTGCCAGCAGCGTGCCGACTGGGGAAGAAAAACTGTTTTTT

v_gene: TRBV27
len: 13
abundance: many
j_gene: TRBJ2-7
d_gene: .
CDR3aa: CASSPAGLDEQYF
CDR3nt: TGTGCCAGCAGCCCAGCCGGTCTGGACGAGCAGTACTTC

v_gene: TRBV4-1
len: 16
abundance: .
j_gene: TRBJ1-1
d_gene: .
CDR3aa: CASSQGPHLADTEAFF
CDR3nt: TGCGCCAGCAGCCAAGGCCCCCATCTGGCGGACACTGAAGCTTTCTTT

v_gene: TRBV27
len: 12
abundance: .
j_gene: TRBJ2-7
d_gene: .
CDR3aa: CASSLLVGEQYF
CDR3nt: TGTGCCAGCAGTTTACTAGTGGGCGAGCAGTACTTC

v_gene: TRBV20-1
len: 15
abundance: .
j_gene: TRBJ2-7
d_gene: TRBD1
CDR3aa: CSARDTRTGGYEQYF
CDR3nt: TGCAGTGCTAGAGATACTAGGACAGGGGGTTACGAGCAGTACTTC

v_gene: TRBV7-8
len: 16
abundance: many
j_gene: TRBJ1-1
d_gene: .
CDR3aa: CASSYSGRGMNTEAFF
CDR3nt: TGTGCCAGCAGCTACTCAGGGAGGGGGATGAACACTGAAGCTTTCTTT

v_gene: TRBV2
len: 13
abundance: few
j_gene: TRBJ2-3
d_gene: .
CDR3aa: CASRPTSTDTQYF
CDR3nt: TGTGCCAGCAGGCCGACAAGCACAGATACGCAGTATTTT

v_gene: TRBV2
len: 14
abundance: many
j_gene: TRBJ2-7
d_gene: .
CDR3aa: CASSEYRESNEQYF
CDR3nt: TGTGCCAGCAGTGAGTACAGGGAAAGTAACGAGCAGTACTTC

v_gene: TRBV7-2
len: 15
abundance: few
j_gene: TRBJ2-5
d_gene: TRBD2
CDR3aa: CASSLAFGRGETQYF
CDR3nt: TGTGCCAGCAGCTTAGCGTTCGGGAGGGGAGAGACCCAGTACTTC

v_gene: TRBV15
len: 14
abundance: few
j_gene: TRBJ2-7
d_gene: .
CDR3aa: CATSRRTGLNEQYF
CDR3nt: TGTGCCACCAGCAGACGTACAGGGTTGAACGAGCAGTACTTC

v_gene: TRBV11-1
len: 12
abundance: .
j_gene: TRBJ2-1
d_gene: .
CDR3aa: CASSLEFGGAIF
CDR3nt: TGTGCCAGCAGCTTAGAGTTTGGCGGGGCGATCTTC

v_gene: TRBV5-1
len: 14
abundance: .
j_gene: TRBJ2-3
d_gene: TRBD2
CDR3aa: CASSLSSGGYTQYF
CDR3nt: TGCGCCAGCAGCTTGTCTAGCGGGGGATATACGCAGTATTTT

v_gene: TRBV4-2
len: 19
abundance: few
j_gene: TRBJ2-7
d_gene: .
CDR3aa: CASSQGWGLAEKPKHEQYF
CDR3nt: TGTGCCAGCAGCCAAGGGTGGGGGTTAGCGGAAAAACCCAAACACGAGCAGTACTTC

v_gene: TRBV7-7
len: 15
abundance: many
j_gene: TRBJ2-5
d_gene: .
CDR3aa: CASSPSRGTGETQYF
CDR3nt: TGTGCCAGCAGCCCGTCCCGCGGCACGGGAGAGACCCAGTACTTC

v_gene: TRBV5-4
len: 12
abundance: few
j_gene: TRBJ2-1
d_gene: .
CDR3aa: CASSVADDEQFF
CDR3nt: TGTGCCAGCAGCGTAGCGGATGATGAGCAGTTCTTC

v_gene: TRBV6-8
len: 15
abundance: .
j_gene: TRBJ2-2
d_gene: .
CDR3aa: CASSFGTFNTGELFF
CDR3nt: TGTGCCAGCAGTTTCGGGACTTTTAACACCGGGGAGCTGTTTTTT

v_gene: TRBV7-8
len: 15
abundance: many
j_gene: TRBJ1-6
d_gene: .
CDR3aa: CASSLVVGGNSPLHF
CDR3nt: TGTGCCAGCAGCTTAGTGGTAGGGGGTAATTCACCCCTCCACTTT

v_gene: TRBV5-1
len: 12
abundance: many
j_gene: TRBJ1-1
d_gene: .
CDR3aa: CASSFGRSEAFF
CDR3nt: TGCGCCAGCAGCTTCGGTCGCTCCGAAGCTTTCTTT

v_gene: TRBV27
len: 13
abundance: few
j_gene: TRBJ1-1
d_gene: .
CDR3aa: CASTPGANTEAFF
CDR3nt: TGTGCCAGCACCCCGGGGGCGAACACTGAAGCTTTCTTT

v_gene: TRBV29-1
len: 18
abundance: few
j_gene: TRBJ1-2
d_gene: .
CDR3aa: CSVESSDGWSEANYGYTF
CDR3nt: TGCAGCGTTGAATCAAGTGACGGTTGGTCAGAAGCTAACTATGGCTACACCTTC

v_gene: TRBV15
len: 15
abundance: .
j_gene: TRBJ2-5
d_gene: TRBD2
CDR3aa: CATSSTGGNQETQYF
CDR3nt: TGTGCCACCAGCAGTACCGGGGGGAATCAAGAGACCCAGTACTTC

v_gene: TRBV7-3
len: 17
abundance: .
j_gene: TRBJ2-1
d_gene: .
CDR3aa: CASSSLTSLTGYNEQFF
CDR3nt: TGTGCCAGCAGCTCACTTACCTCCCTGACAGGCTACAATGAGCAGTTCTTC

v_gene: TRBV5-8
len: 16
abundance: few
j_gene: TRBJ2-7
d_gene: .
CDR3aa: CASSFPGLLFSYEQYF
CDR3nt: TGTGCCAGCAGCTTTCCCGGACTCCTATTCTCCTACGAGCAGTACTTC

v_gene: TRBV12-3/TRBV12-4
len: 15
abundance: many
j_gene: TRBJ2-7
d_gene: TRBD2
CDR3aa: CASSPGLAPSYEQYF
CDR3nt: TGTGCCAGCAGTCCCGGACTAGCGCCCTCCTACGAGCAGTACTTC

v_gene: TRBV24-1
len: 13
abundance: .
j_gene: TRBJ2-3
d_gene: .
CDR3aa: CATSDLGEDTQYF
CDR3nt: TGTGCCACCAGTGATTTGGGAGAGGATACGCAGTATTTT

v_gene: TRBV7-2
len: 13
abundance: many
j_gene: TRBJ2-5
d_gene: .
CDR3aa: CASSLVPEETQYF
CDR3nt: TGTGCCAGCAGCTTAGTTCCAGAAGAGACCCAGTACTTC

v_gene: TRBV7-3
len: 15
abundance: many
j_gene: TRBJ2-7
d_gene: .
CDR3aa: CASSLTNAGYYEQYF
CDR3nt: TGTGCCAGCAGCTTAACGAATGCAGGGTACTACGAGCAGTACTTC

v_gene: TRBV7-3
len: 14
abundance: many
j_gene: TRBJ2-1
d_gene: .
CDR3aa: CASSLGFSYNEQFF
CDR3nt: TGTGCCAGCAGCTTAGGATTTTCCTACAATGAGCAGTTCTTC

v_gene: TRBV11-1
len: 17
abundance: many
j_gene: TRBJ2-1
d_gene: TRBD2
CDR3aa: CASSLRAGGSGHNEQFF
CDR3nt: TGTGCCAGCAGCTTACGAGCGGGAGGGAGTGGACACAATGAGCAGTTCTTC

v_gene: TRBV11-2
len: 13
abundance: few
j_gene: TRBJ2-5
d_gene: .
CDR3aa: CASNDPGQETQYF
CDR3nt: TGTGCCAGCAACGACCCGGGCCAAGAGACCCAGTACTTC

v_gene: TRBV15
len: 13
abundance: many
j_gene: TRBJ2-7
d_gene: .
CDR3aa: CATSRGSSYEQYF
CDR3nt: TGTGCCACCAGCAGAGGTAGCAGCTACGAGCAGTACTTC

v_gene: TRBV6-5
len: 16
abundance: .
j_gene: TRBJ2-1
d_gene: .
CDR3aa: CASSYSPIIGSNQQFF
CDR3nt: TGTGCCAGCAGTTACTCGCCTATTATTGGTTCCAATCAGCAGTTCTTC

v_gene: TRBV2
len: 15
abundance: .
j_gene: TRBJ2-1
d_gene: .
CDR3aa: CASSPYRDHYNEQFF
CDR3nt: TGTGCCAGCAGTCCCTACAGGGACCACTACAATGAGCAGTTCTTC

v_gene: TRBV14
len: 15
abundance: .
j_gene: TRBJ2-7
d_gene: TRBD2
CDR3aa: CASSQAGLAGNEQYF
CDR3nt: TGTGCCAGCAGCCAAGCGGGACTAGCGGGAAACGAGCAGTACTTC

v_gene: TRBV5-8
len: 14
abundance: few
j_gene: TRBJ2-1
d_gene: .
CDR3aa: CASSSGPDYNEQFF
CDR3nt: TGTGCCAGCAGCTCTGGGCCAGATTACAATGAGCAGTTCTTC

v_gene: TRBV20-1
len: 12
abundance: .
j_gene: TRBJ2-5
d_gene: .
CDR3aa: CSRRTLQETQYF
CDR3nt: TGCAGTCGAAGGACTCTACAAGAGACCCAGTACTTC

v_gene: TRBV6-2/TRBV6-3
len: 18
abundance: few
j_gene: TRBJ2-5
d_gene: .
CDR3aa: CASSYDRLVGGVQETQYF
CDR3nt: TGTGCCAGCAGTTACGATAGGTTGGTCGGCGGCGTCCAAGAGACCCAGTACTTC

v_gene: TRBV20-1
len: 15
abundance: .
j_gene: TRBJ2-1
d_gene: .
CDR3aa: CSARDRAGKYNEQFF
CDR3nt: TGCAGTGCTAGAGATCGGGCGGGGAAGTACAATGAGCAGTTCTTC

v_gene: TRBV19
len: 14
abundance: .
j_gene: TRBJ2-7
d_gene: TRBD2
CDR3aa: CASSRLAGFYEQYF
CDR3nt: TGTGCCAGTAGTAGACTAGCGGGATTCTACGAGCAGTACTTC

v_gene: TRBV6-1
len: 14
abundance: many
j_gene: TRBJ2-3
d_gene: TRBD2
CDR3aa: CASWREGRTDTQYF
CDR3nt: TGTGCCAGTTGGCGGGAGGGCCGCACAGATACGCAGTATTTT

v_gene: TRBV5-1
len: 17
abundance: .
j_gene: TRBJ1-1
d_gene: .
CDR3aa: CASSLSSIGTKNTEAFF
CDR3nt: TGCGCCAGCAGCTTGTCAAGTATCGGGACAAAAAACACTGAAGCTTTCTTT

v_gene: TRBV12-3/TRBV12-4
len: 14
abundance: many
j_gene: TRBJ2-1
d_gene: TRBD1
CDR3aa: CASSPGGSYNEQFF
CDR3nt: TGTGCCAGCAGCCCAGGGGGCTCCTACAATGAGCAGTTCTTC

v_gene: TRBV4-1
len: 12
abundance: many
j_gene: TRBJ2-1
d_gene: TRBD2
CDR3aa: CASSQEGLARFF
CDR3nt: TGCGCCAGCAGCCAAGAGGGACTAGCGCGGTTCTTC

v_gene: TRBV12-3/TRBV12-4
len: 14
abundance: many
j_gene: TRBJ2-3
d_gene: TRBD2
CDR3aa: CASSFAGAVDTQYF
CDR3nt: TGTGCCAGCAGTTTCGCGGGAGCTGTAGATACGCAGTATTTT

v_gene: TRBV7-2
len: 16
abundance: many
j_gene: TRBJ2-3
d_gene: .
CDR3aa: CASSLGPGANTDTQYF
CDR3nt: TGTGCCAGCAGCTTAGGTCCCGGGGCCAACACAGATACGCAGTATTTT

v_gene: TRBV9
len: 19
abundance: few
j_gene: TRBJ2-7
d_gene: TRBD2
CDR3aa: CASSPEGSGGPLSSYEQYF
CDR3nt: TGTGCCAGCAGCCCCGAGGGTAGCGGGGGGCCCTTAAGCTCCTACGAGCAGTACTTC

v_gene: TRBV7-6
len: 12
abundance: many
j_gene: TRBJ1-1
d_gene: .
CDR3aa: CASSRLSNEAFF
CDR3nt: TGTGCCAGCAGCCGGCTTTCCAATGAAGCTTTCTTT

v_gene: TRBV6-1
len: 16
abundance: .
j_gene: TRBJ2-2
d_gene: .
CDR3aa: CASSEALGRHTGELFF
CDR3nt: TGTGCCAGCAGTGAAGCGCTGGGACGGCACACCGGGGAGCTGTTTTTT

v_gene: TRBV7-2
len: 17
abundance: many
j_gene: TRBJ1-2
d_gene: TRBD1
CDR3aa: CASSLESRGRAGYGYTF
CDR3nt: TGTGCCAGCAGCTTAGAAAGCAGGGGGCGGGCCGGCTATGGCTACACCTTC

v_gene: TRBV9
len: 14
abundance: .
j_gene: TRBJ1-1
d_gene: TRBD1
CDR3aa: CASRGGGGRTEAFF
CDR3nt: TGTGCCAGCAGAGGGGGCGGCGGGAGGACTGAAGCTTTCTTT

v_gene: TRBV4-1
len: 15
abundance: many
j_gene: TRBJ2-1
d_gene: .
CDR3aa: CASSQQGNAQNEQFF
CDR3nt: TGCGCCAGCAGCCAACAAGGGAACGCCCAAAATGAGCAGTTCTTC

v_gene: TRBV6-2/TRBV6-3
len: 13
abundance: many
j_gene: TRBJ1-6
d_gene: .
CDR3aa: CASSYGPFRPLHF
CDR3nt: TGTGCCAGCAGTTACGGACCTTTTCGACCCCTCCACTTT